This T cell receptor (beta chain) was retrieved from a study of cytomegalovirus exposure and HLA in healthy donors (dated by TCRdb to 2017 to 2019). Background for the entire study: According to a later analysis, one platform produced both the 110 or so validation repertoires and the 666 repertoires of the first cohort. Along with the 666-subject first cohort, a separate validation cohort of over a hundred different subjects was used. High-throughput TCR immunosequencing, statistical association of individual TCRs with disease status, and machine learning were combined to predict cytomegalovirus infection status. The aim of the study was to test whether cataloging public T cell receptors could identify signatures of past pathogen exposure.

Donors formed part of the validation cohort, which comprised over a hundred subjects and was distinct from the first cohort of several hundred subjects. Library preparation used the immunoSEQ multiplex PCR assay. In the source study's methods: A statistical classification framework was built for diagnosing cytomegalovirus status from the catalog of TCR beta chain sequences. In its TCRdb copy, this immuneACCESS table keeps in-frame sequences only and misses some clones. Where compared with another copy, unresolved V genes explain less than half of these, and the others have no known cause. V, J and clone size are taken as reported in that table, and D and trimming were inferred from the DNA itself. This sample gives some 100,000 clones in total; about 82% of them show up just once. 4.5% to 6% of the sample belongs to the ten largest clones. As concerns this clone: Its antigen target is currently unknown. No quality values exist for individual bases; no much larger clone is one base distant.

Germline trimming: 1 base from V, 10 bases from J; junction bases outside gene matches: 10. CDR1 SEHNR and CDR2 FQNEAQ were looked up in the germline V gene (reference sequence). Taken from cysteine to phenylalanine, the CDR3 has 15 residues. Only the CDR3 DNA stays, 45 bases, in frame from base 1. Study-wide findings and limitations: In a later analysis, TCRs clustered in the first cohort were found to also tend to co-occur in the 100 to 150 validation repertoires, with around 94% of cluster scores above 0. While some public TCRs were present in many individuals, most TCR sequences turned up only very rarely across donors. A later analysis lacked HLA typing for the validation cohort, so it scored co-occurrence in that cohort across all 130 or so repertoires. The authors suggested that the approach could potentially be extended to other disease states and immunological phenotypes. The study gave a list of over 150 TCR beta chains associated with cytomegalovirus. Three of the identified cytomegalovirus-associated TCR beta chains were confirmed in vitro to be specific for cytomegalovirus antigens. In both the original and validation cohorts, the classifier was reported to diagnose cytomegalovirus status with high specificity and sensitivity.

The sequencing sample was made of PBMCs. The chain employs TRBV7-9 and TRBJ2-1, with TRBD2 matching 7 junction bases. This receptor was obtained from a man younger than 30 in good health and CMV-seronegative. The CDR3 in this case is CASSLVAGALKEQFF. Read as DNA, the sequence is TGTGCCAGCAGCTTAGTAGCGGGCGCTTTGAAAGAGCAGTTCTTC.